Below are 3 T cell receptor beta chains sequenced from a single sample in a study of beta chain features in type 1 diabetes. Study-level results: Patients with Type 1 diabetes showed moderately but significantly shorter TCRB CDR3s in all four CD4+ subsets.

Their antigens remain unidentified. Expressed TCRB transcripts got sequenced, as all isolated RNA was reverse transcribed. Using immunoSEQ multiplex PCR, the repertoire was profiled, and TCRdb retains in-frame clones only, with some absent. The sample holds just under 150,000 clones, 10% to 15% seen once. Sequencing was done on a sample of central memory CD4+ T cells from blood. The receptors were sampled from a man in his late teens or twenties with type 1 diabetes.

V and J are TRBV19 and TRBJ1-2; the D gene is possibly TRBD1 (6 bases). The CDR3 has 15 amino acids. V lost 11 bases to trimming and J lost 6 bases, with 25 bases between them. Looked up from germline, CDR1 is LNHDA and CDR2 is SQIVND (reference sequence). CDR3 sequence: CASRSETGWFDGYTF. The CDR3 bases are TGTGCCTCCCGCTCGGAAACAGGGTGGTTCGATGGCTACACCTTC.

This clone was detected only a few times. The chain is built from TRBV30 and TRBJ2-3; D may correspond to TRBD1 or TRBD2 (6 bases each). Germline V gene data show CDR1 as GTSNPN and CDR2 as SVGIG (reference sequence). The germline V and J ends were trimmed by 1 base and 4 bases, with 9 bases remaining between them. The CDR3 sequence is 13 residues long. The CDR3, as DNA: TGTGCCTGGAGTGAGGGGGGCTCAGATACGCAGTATTTT. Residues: CAWSEGGSDTQYF.

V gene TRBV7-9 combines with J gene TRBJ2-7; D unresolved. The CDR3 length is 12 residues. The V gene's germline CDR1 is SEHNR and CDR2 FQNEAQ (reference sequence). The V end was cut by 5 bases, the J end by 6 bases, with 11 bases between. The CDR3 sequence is CASSMTSTEQYF. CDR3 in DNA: TGTGCCAGCAGCATGACTTCGACCGAGCAGTACTTC.